Sequencing of this T cell receptor beta chain was carried out in a study of CD8+ T cells in alopecia areata. Details on this clone: Its antigen is as yet unknown.

Following RNA extraction, reverse transcription yielded cDNA that acted as the sequencing template. Sequencing was performed with immunoSEQ multiplex PCR; in TCRdb, only in-frame clones are kept and a portion is missing. Here the sample spans 140,000 to 150,000 clones, roughly 60% being singletons. General observations from the study: Normal skin's resident alphabeta T cells are sequenced alongside lesional scalp T cells. Lesional scalp, especially alopecia totalis/universalis, showed higher clonality than normal scalp. Mice gave a clearer picture of TCR sharing than patients did, possibly for HLA-related reasons.

The CDR3 sequence is 14 residues long. V dropped 0 bases and J dropped 3; count of bases not matched to a gene: 1. Germline V lookup: CDR1 GTSNPN, CDR2 SVGIG (reference sequence). The genes are TRBV30 and TRBJ1-5, with TRBD1 matching over 8 bases. The sequence was collected from a human donor in good health. The sequenced sample was CD8+ T cells sorted from blood. CDR3 in amino acids: CAWSVDRVNQPQHF. CDR3 in DNA: TGTGCCTGGAGTGTGGACAGGGTCAATCAGCCCCAGCATTTT.